This T cell receptor (beta chain) was profiled in a study of metastatic and nonmetastatic thyroid tumors. TCRdb redid the clone calls on the PCR reads using MiXCR. Among about 15,000 clones listed, less than 4.5% were seen once. V shed 3 bases and J 4 bases; nucleotides not matched to a gene: 5. The germline V gene encodes CDR1 MNHEY and CDR2 SVGAGI. The CDR3 covers 14 residues. All patients reached thyroid surgery having received no treatment beforehand. The chain employs TRBV6-5 and TRBJ2-7, with 8 bases that match TRBD1. The TCR was taken from a female donor with papillary thyroid cancer or a benign thyroid nodule (not recorded which). Some clones in this sample may be carry-over from other donors' samples. Material: tumor tissue. The CDR3 bases are TGTGCCAGCAGTTATGACAGGGGCGCTTACGAGCAGTACTTC. Its translation is CASSYDRGAYEQYF.